The present TCR beta chain was sequenced within a study of T cell responses to AZD1222 COVID-19 vaccine. The repertoire was sequenced with immunoSEQ multiplex PCR; TCRdb's copy has only in-frame clones and lacks some. Of approximately 200,000 clones in the sample, roughly 92% were seen once. Looked up from germline, CDR1 is SEHNR and CDR2 is FQNEAQ (reference sequence). CDR3 length: 12 residues. Trimming shortened V by 1 base and J by 6 bases, and 4 bases separated the two germline ends. V usage is TRBV7-9 and J usage is TRBJ1-5; D not resolved. The clonotype was recovered from an adult who received the AZD1222 COVID-19 vaccine. This sample comprised peripheral blood, obtained 28 days after the second AZD1222 dose. The CDR3 is CASSLVGQPQHF. DNA for the CDR3: TGTGCCAGCAGCTTAGTAGGTCAGCCCCAGCATTTT.